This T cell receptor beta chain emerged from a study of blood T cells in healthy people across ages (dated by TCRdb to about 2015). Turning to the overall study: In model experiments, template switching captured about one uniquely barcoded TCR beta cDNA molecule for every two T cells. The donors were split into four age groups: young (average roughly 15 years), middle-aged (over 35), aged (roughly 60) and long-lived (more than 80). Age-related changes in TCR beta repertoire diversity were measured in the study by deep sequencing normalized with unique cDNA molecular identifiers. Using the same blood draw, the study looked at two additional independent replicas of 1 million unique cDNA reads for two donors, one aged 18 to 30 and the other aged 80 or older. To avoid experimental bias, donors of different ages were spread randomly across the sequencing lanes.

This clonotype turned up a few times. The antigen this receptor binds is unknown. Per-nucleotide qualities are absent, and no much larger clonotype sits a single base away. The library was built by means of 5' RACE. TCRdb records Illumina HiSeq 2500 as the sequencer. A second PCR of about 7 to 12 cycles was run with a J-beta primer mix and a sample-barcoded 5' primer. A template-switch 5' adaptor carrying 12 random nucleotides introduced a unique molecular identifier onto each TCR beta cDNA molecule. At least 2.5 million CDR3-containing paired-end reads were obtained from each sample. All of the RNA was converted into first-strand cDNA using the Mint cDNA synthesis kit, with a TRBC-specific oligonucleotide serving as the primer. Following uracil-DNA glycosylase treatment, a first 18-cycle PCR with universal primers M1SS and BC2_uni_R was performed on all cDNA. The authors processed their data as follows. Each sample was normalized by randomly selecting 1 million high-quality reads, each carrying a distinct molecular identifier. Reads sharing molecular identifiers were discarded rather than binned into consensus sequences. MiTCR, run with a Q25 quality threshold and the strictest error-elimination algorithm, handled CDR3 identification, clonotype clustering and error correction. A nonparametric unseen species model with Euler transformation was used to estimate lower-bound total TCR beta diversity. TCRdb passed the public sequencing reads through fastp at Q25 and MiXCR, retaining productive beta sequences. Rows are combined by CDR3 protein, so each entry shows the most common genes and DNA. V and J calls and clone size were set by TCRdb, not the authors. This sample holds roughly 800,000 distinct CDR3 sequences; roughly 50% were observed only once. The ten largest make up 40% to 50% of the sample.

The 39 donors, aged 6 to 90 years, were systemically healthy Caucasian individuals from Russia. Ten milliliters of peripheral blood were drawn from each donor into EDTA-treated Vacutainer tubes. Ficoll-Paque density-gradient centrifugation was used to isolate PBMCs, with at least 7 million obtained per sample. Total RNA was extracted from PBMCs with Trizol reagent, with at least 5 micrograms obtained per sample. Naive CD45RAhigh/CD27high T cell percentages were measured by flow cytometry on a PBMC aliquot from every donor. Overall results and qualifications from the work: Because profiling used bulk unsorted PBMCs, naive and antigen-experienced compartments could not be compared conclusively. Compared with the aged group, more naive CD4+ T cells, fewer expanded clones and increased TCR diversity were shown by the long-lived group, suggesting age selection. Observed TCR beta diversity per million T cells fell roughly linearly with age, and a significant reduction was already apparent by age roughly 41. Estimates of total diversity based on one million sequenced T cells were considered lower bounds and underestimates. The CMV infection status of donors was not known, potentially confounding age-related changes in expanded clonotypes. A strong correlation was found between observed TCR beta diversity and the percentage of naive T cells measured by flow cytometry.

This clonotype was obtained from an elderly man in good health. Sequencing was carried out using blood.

The nucleotide sequence is given as TGTGCCACCGCTGCGGGAGTTGGATACGAGCAGTACTTC. This codes for CATAAGVGYEQYF. The chain joins TRBV27 to TRBJ2-7; a stretch of 7 junction bases matches TRBD2. Trimming leaves V shorter by 10 bases and J shorter by 4 bases, with the junction holding 10 bases beyond the gene matches. From its cysteine to its phenylalanine, the CDR3 spans 13 amino acids. The entry retains the CDR3 DNA only, 39 bases that are in frame from base 1. The germline V gene (reference sequence) specifies MNHEY as CDR1 and SMNVEV as CDR2.